This is a list of T cell receptor beta chains from one sample in a study of monozygotic twins with inflammatory bowel disease. TCRdb reanalyzed the 5' RACE reads, giving one entry per CDR3 protein sequence and no DNA. The sample features about 85,000 distinct CDR3 sequences, with about 8% in its top ten. Sequenced input: blood. All receptors come from a human donor with ulcerative colitis or Crohn's disease, or a healthy co-twin of an affected twin (not recorded which). The CDR3 runs from the conserved cysteine through the conserved F or W. Each record gives: J gene, V gene, CDR3 protein.

TRBJ2-1	TRBV7-6	CASSSTEVHNEQFF
TRBJ1-4	TRBV10-3	CAISQSEKLFF
TRBJ1-3	TRBV7-2	CPSSLALGRGSGNTIYF
TRBJ2-7	TRBV20-1	CSARGEMAGLYEQYF
TRBJ1-2	TRBV20-1	CSARDQGQSNYGYTF
TRBJ2-2	TRBV7-3	CASSYFPGQNTGELFF
TRBJ2-7	TRBV5-1	CASSLVSRGYEQYF
TRBJ1-1	TRBV7-9	CASSPQLSMDTEAFF
TRBJ2-2	TRBV5-1	CASSDTGRANTGELFF
TRBJ2-7	TRBV5-6	CASSLAGGSGITREQYF
TRBJ1-2	TRBV20-1	CRAGTGPNYGYTF
TRBJ1-1	TRBV21-1	CASSNPPGRGTAGTEAFF
TRBJ2-1	TRBV7-6	CASSSSTSGWSYNEQFF
TRBJ1-2	TRBV3-1	CASSHRVGYGGYTF
TRBJ2-7	TRBV5-1	CASSPRGLDYEQYF
TRBJ2-5	TRBV5-1	CASSLDGGPQETQYF